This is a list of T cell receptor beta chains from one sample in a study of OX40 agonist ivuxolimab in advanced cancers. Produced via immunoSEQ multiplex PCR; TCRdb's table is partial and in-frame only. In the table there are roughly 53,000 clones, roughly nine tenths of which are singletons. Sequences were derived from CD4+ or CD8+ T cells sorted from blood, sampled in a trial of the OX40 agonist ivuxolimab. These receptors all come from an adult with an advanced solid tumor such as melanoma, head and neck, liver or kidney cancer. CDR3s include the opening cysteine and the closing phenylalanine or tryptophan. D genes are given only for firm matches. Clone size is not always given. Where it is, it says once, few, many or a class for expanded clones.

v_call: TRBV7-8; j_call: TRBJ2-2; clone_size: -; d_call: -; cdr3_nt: TGTGCCAGCAGCTTAATCCCAGGGACCGGGGAGCTGTTTTTT; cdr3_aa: CASSLIPGTGELFF
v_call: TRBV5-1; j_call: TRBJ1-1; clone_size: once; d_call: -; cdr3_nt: TGCGCCAGCAGCTTTGGTCCCCAAAAAGCCGAAGCTGCTTTCTTT; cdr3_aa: CASSFGPQKAEAAFF
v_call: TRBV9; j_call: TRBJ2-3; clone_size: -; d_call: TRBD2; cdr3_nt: TGTGCCAGCAGCGAAAGGGTAGGAGGCGGGACTAGCGGGGGAACGCAGTATTTT; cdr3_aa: CASSERVGGGTSGGTQYF
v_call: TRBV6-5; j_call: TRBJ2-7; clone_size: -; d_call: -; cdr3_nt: TGTGCCAGCAGTTACTCGAACACGGGAGACTCCTACGAGCAGTACTTC; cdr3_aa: CASSYSNTGDSYEQYF
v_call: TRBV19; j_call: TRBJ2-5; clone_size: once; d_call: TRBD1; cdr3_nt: TGTGCCAGTAGCCTGGGACAGGAGACCCAGTACTTC; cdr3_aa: CASSLGQETQYF
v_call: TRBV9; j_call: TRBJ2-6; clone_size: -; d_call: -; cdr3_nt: TGTGCCAGCAGCCCCACACCCTCTGGGGCCAACGTCCTGACTTTC; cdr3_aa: CASSPTPSGANVLTF
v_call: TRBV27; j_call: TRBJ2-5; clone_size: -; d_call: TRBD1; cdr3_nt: TGTGCCAGCAGTATACGGACAGGGGGCTACGAGATGGAGACCCAGTACTTC; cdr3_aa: CASSIRTGGYEMETQYF
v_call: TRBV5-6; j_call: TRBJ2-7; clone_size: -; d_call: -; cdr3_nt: TGTGCCAGCAGCTTCCGAATAAGTGGGGGGCCTGAGCAGTACTTC; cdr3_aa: CASSFRISGGPEQYF
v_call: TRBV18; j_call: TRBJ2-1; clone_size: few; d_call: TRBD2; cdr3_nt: TGTGCCAGCTCACCACAGAGCGGGACCCACAATGAGCAGTTCTTC; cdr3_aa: CASSPQSGTHNEQFF
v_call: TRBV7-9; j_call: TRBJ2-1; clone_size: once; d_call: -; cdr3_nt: TGTGCCAGCAGTCCTACCTACAATGAGCAGTTCTTC; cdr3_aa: CASSPTYNEQFF
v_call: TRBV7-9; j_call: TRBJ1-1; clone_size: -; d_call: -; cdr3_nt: TGTGCCAGCAGCTTAGAACCAGGGCGGTCCACTGAAGCTTTCTTT; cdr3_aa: CASSLEPGRSTEAFF
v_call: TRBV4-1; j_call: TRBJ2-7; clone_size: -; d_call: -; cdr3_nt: TGCGCCAGCAGCCAAGTGTGGGACGGTACCTACGGGCAGTACTTC; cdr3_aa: CASSQVWDGTYGQYF
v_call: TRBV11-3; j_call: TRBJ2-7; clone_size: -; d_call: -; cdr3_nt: TGTGCCAGCAGCTTACCCGAACGGGGCTACGAGCAGTACTTC; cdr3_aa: CASSLPERGYEQYF
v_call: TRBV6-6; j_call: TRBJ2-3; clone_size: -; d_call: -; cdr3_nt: TGTGCCAGCAGTCGAGAGAGTGATACGCAGTATTTT; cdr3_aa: CASSRESDTQYF
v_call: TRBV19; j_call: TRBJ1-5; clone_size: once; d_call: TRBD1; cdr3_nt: TGTGCCAGTAGTTTCCTGCCTCCGGGACAGTATGATCAGCCCCAGCATTTT; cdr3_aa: CASSFLPPGQYDQPQHF
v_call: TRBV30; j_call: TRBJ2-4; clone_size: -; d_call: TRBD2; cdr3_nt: TGTGCCTGGACGCCGCTCGCGGGAGGGACACTAGCCAAAAACATTCAGTACTTC; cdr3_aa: CAWTPLAGGTLAKNIQYF
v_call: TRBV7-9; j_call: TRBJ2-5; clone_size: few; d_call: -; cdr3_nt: TGTGCCAGCAGCTTAGGTCAGGGATGGGAGACCCAGTACTTC; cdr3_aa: CASSLGQGWETQYF
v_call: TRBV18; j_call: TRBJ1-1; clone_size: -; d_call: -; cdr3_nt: TGTGCCAGCTCACTTAACGACCAGGCCACTGAAGCTTTCTTT; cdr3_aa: CASSLNDQATEAFF
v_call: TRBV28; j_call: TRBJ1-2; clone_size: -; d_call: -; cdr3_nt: TGTGCCAGCAGTCGTGGGGCAGGGGAGGGAGGCTACACCTTC; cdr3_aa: CASSRGAGEGGYTF
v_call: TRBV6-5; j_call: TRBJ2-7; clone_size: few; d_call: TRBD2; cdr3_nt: TGTGCCAGCAGTTACGCGTCTAGCGGGAGGGCAGGCGAGCAGTACTTC; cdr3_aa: CASSYASSGRAGEQYF
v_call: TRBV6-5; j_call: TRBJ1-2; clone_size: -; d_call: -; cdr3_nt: TGTGCCAGCAGTTACTCGACGGGGCCTGGAGGCTACACCTTC; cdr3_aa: CASSYSTGPGGYTF
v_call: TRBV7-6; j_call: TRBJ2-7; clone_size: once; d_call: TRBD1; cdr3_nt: TGTGCCAGCAGCTTCGGGACAGGGTACTACGAGCAGTACTTC; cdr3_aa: CASSFGTGYYEQYF
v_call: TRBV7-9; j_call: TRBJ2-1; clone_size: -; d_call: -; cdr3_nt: TGTGCCAGCAGCCAAACCGGGACCTACAATGAGCAGTTCTTC; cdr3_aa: CASSQTGTYNEQFF
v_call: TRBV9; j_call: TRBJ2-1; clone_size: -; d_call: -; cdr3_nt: TGTGCCAGCAGCGTAGATTGGGGGCGTTTTAGCTCCTACAATGAGCAGTTCTTC; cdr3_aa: CASSVDWGRFSSYNEQFF
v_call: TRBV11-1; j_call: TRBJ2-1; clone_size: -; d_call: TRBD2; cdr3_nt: TGTGCCAGCAGCTTCGGGACTAGCGGGAGTCCCTACAATGAGCAGTTCTTC; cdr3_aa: CASSFGTSGSPYNEQFF
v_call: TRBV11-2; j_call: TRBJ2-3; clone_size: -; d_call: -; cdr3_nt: TGTGCCAGCAGCTTTGGGACAAAAAGCACAGATACGCAGTATTTT; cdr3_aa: CASSFGTKSTDTQYF
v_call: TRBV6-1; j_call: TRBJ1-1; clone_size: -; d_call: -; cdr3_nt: TGTGCCAGCGAAGGGCAGATCAACACTGAAGCTTTCTTT; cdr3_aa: CASEGQINTEAFF
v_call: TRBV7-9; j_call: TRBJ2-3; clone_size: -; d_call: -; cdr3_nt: TGTGCCAGCAGCTCCCGACAGAGCACAGATACGCAGTATTTT; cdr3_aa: CASSSRQSTDTQYF
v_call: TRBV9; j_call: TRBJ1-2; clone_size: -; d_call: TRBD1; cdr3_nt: TGTGCCAGCAGCTCTCGAGGGGGCCTAAACTATGGCTACACCTTC; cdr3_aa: CASSSRGGLNYGYTF
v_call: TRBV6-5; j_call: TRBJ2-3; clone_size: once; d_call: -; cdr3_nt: TGTGCCAGCAGTTACGGGTTTCGAGGGAATACGCAGTATTTT; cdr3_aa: CASSYGFRGNTQYF
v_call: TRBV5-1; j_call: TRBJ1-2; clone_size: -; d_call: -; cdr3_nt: TGCGCCAGCACAGATAACTATGGCTACACCTTC; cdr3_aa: CASTDNYGYTF
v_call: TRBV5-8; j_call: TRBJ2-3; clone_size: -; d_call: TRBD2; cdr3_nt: TGTGCCAGCAGCCTGATGCCCGCGGGAGGGTCAGATACGCAGTATTTT; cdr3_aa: CASSLMPAGGSDTQYF
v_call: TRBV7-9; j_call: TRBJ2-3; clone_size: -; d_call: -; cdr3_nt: TGTGCCAGCAGCTTAGGGGGGGAGTATACGCAGTATTTT; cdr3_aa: CASSLGGEYTQYF